These T cell receptor beta chains were read from a single sample in a study of early T cells in non-severe SARS-CoV-2 infection. Each CDR3 protein is one row after TCRdb ran MiXCR on the 5' RACE reads. This sample has about 76,000 distinct CDR3 sequences; roughly a sixth occur once, and the top ten carry more than 10%. What was sequenced was whole blood. The receptors were gathered from an adult who was a healthcare worker with PCR-confirmed SARS-CoV-2 infection or an uninfected control (not recorded which). Each CDR3 is given with its conserved first and last residue. Each record gives: clone size, D gene, V gene, CDR3 length, J gene, CDR3 DNA, CDR3 protein. The D gene is left open where the match is weak. Clone size is not always given. Where it is, it says once, few, many or a class for expanded clones.

>NA|NA|TRBV7-7|14|TRBJ2-5
TGTGCTAGCAGCTTAGTGGGCACTTCGGAGACCCAGTACTTC
CASSLVGTSETQYF
>NA|NA|TRBV10-3|13|TRBJ1-5
TGTGCCATCAGTGAGTCAGGGAATCAGCCCCAGCATTTT
CAISESGNQPQHF
>NA|NA|TRBV18|13|TRBJ1-5
TGTGCCAGCTCCGGCGGGGGGAGTCAGCCCCAGCATTTT
CASSGGGSQPQHF
>few|TRBD1|TRBV29-1|15|TRBJ1-2
TGCAGCGTTGCGCAGCGGACAGGATTAAACTATGGCTACACCTTC
CSVAQRTGLNYGYTF
>many|NA|TRBV9|13|TRBJ2-1
TGTGCCAGCAGCGCCGGCTACTACAATGAGCAGTTCTTC
CASSAGYYNEQFF
>many|TRBD2|TRBV9|15|TRBJ2-1
TGTGCCAGCAGCGTAGGAAATAGCGGGAGGAGCGAGCAGTTCTTC
CASSVGNSGRSEQFF
>NA|NA|TRBV7-6|14|TRBJ2-2
TGTGCCAGCAGCCCACAGGGGAACACCGGGGAGCTGTTTTTT
CASSPQGNTGELFF
>few|TRBD1|TRBV6-4|15|TRBJ1-6
TGTGCCAGCAGTCTTTTACCGGGACAGAGCTCACCCCTCCACTTT
CASSLLPGQSSPLHF
>few|TRBD2|TRBV6-5|12|TRBJ2-1
TGTGCCAGCAGGGGACTAGCGGGTACGCAGTTCTTC
CASRGLAGTQFF
>few|NA|TRBV6-8|15|TRBJ2-1
TGTGCCAGCCTCCCCCTACCCCGGGAGTACAATGAGCAGTTCTTC
CASLPLPREYNEQFF
>NA|TRBD2|TRBV5-4|14|TRBJ2-7
TGTGCCAGCAGCTTGGGACTAGCGATCGCCGAGCAGTACTTC
CASSLGLAIAEQYF
>NA|TRBD2|TRBV7-9|16|TRBJ2-3
TGTGTCAGCAGCTTAGCGGCGGGAGGTGGAACAGATACGCAGTATTTT
CVSSLAAGGGTDTQYF
>NA|NA|TRBV7-9|15|TRBJ2-3
TGTGCCAGCAGCCGACCGCGGACTTACACAGATACGCAGTATTTT
CASSRPRTYTDTQYF
>few|TRBD1|TRBV12-3/TRBV12-4|13|TRBJ2-1
TGTGCCAGCAGTTCCCGACAGGGGAAGGAGCAGTTCTTC
CASSSRQGKEQFF
>few|TRBD2|TRBV7-9|16|TRBJ2-7
TGTGCCAGCAGCCTCTTGACTAGCGGGGGCCTAAGCGAGCAGTACTTC
CASSLLTSGGLSEQYF
>few|NA|TRBV29-1|9|TRBJ1-2
TGCAGTGAAGGCGATGGCTACACCTTC
CSEGDGYTF
>many|NA|TRBV7-6|12|TRBJ1-4
TGTGCCAGCAGCTTAGATGGGGAAAAACTGTTTTTT
CASSLDGEKLFF
>few|NA|TRBV30|12|TRBJ2-2
TGTGCCTGGAGCCCGAGGGCCGGGGAGCTGTTTTTT
CAWSPRAGELFF
>NA|NA|TRBV29-1|13|TRBJ2-2
TGCAGCGTTGCCACAGGTCGGACCGGGGAGCTGTTTTTT
CSVATGRTGELFF
>many|NA|TRBV7-2|15|TRBJ2-7
TGTGCCAGCAGACCCTCAGGATTACACTCCTACGAGCAGTACTTC
CASRPSGLHSYEQYF
>NA|NA|TRBV6-1|14|TRBJ1-5
TGTGCCAGCAGTGAGGGTAATAGCAATCAGCCCCAGCATTTT
CASSEGNSNQPQHF
>NA|NA|TRBV7-2|14|TRBJ1-4
TGTGCCAGCAGCTTAGCGCGCAGGGGTGAAAAACTGTTTTTT
CASSLARRGEKLFF
>NA|NA|TRBV28|15|TRBJ1-2
TGTGCCAGCAGTTTTCCTGAGACAGTTCGCTATGGCTACACCTTC
CASSFPETVRYGYTF
>few|TRBD1|TRBV7-9|15|TRBJ1-5
TGTGCCAGCAGCTTAGACAGGGGGCGAATGGAGCCCCAGCATTTT
CASSLDRGRMEPQHF
>few|NA|TRBV6-1|15|TRBJ2-7
TGTGCCAGCAGTGAAGAGGGCAGGGAGTCCTACGAGCAGTACTTC
CASSEEGRESYEQYF
>NA|NA|TRBV12-3/TRBV12-4|13|TRBJ1-2
TGTGCCAGCAGTCCGCAGGGTTTCTATGGCTACACCTTC
CASSPQGFYGYTF
>NA|NA|TRBV6-5|13|TRBJ2-7
TGTGCCAGCAGTTTGCGCCGGGACTACGAGCAGTACTTC
CASSLRRDYEQYF
>NA|TRBD1|TRBV11-2|13|TRBJ2-3
TGTGCCAGCAGCGCCCGACAGGGCGTTACGCAGTATTTT
CASSARQGVTQYF
>NA|NA|TRBV5-4|15|TRBJ2-1
TGTGCCAGCAGCTTGGGGACTCCCTACTACAATGAGCAGTTCTTC
CASSLGTPYYNEQFF
>many|NA|TRBV20-1|12|TRBJ2-5
TGCAGTGCTAGAGTTGCGCAAGTGACCCAGTACTTC
CSARVAQVTQYF
>NA|NA|TRBV4-2|15|TRBJ2-1
TGTGCCAGCAGCCGCGAGAAAGCTTGGCAGGATGAGCAGTTCTTC
CASSREKAWQDEQFF
>NA|TRBD1|TRBV4-2|16|TRBJ1-6
TGTGCCAGCAGCCACTGGGGACAGATCTATAATTCACCCCTCCACTTT
CASSHWGQIYNSPLHF
>many|NA|TRBV11-2|16|TRBJ2-6
TGTGCCAGCAGGGGGGACCGGAGCTCTGGGGCCAACGTCCTGACTTTC
CASRGDRSSGANVLTF
>few|TRBD1|TRBV12-3/TRBV12-4|13|TRBJ2-7
TGTGCCAGCAGGTACGACAGGGAACACGAGCAGTACTTC
CASRYDREHEQYF
>few|NA|TRBV6-5|16|TRBJ2-2
TGTGCCAGCAGTTACCAATTATCGTTAGACACCGGGGAGCTGTTTTTT
CASSYQLSLDTGELFF
>once|NA|TRBV3-1|16|TRBJ2-1
TGTGCCAGCAGCCAAGATCAGGGGACGGCCTACAATGAGCAGTTCTTC
CASSQDQGTAYNEQFF
>NA|NA|TRBV20-1|16|TRBJ1-1
TGCAGTGCTAGAGATAGGTATACAGAGGTGAACACTGAAGCTTTCTTT
CSARDRYTEVNTEAFF
>few|NA|TRBV29-1|12|TRBJ2-5
TGCAGCGTTGCGGGGCCCTGGGGGACCCAGTACTTC
CSVAGPWGTQYF
>few|NA|TRBV3-1|14|TRBJ1-1
TGTGCCAGCAGCCTTCGACAGGAGAACACTGAAGCTTTCTTT
CASSLRQENTEAFF
>NA|TRBD1|TRBV6-2/TRBV6-3|13|TRBJ1-5
TGTGCCAGCAGTTACAGGGGGCATCAGCCCCAGCATTTT
CASSYRGHQPQHF
>few|NA|TRBV7-9|14|TRBJ2-7
TGTGCCAGCAGCTTAGGTAACAGCTTCTACGAGCAGTACTTC
CASSLGNSFYEQYF
>NA|TRBD1|TRBV12-3/TRBV12-4|13|TRBJ2-1
TGTGCCAGCAGTTCACAGGGGGGTAATGAGCAGTTCTTC
CASSSQGGNEQFF
>NA|NA|TRBV12-3/TRBV12-4|14|TRBJ1-3
TGTGCCAGCAGACCAGAATCCTCTGGAAACACCATATATTTT
CASRPESSGNTIYF
>few|TRBD2|TRBV6-5|14|TRBJ2-7
TGTGCCAGCAGGGACACTAGCGGGGTCTACGAGCAGTACTTC
CASRDTSGVYEQYF
>NA|NA|TRBV11-2|12|TRBJ2-7
TGTGCCAGCACCCTAAATGGGGAAGAGCAGTACTTC
CASTLNGEEQYF
>NA|NA|TRBV7-2|13|TRBJ2-2
TGTGCCACAGACAAGGCGAACACCGGGGAGCTGTTTTTT
CATDKANTGELFF
>NA|TRBD1|TRBV7-7|16|TRBJ2-2
TGTGCTAGCAGCCACCAGGACAGGGGGACCACCGGGGAGCTGTTTTTT
CASSHQDRGTTGELFF
>NA|TRBD2|TRBV3-1|14|TRBJ2-7
TGTGCCAGCAGCCAGGGACTAGCGGGGTACGAGCAGTACTTC
CASSQGLAGYEQYF
>NA|TRBD2|TRBV2|18|TRBJ2-2
TGTGCCAGCAGTGAATGGGGACTAGCGGCGATGAACACCGGGGAGCTGTTTTTT
CASSEWGLAAMNTGELFF
>few|TRBD1|TRBV9|14|TRBJ1-2
TGTGCCAGCAGCGCCACGCAGGGGGCCCTTGGCTACACCTTC
CASSATQGALGYTF
>NA|NA|TRBV3-1|12|TRBJ2-3
TGTGCCAGCAGCCCGACCCAACTTACGCAGTATTTT
CASSPTQLTQYF
>NA|NA|TRBV15|13|TRBJ2-3
TGTGCCACCAGCAGAGTTCGGATAGATACGCAGTATTTT
CATSRVRIDTQYF
>few|TRBD1|TRBV2|14|TRBJ2-3
TGTGCCGGACGGACAGGGGCTAGCACAGATACGCAGTATTTT
CAGRTGASTDTQYF
>few|NA|TRBV6-2/TRBV6-3|14|TRBJ1-2
TGTGCCAGCAGTTACAGGGGCATGAACTATGGCTACACCTTC
CASSYRGMNYGYTF
>NA|NA|TRBV12-3/TRBV12-4|15|TRBJ1-4
TGTGCCAGCAGTTTAGACAGGGCGGCTAATGAAAAACTGTTTTTT
CASSLDRAANEKLFF
>few|NA|TRBV7-6|17|TRBJ2-2
TGTGCCAGCAGCTTTGAAGCGCGACTCACGAACACCGGGGAGCTGTTTTTT
CASSFEARLTNTGELFF
>once|NA|TRBV5-1|14|TRBJ1-1
TGCGCCAGCAGAGTAAATAGCAGGAACACTGAAGCTTTCTTT
CASRVNSRNTEAFF